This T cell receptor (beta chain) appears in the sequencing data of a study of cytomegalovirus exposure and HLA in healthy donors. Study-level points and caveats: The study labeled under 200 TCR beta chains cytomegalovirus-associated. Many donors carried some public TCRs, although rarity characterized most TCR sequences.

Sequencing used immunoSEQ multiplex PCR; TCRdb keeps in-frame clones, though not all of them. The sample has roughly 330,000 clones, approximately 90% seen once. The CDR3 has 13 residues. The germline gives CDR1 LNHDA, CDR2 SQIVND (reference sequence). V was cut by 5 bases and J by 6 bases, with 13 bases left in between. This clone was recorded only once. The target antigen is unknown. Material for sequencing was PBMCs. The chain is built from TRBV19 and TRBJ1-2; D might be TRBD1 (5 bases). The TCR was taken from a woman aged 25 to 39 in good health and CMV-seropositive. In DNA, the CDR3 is TGTGCCAGTAGTCTGGGCAGGGTTGATGGCTACACCTTC. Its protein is CASSLGRVDGYTF.